Following are 15 T cell receptor beta chains from one sample sequenced in a study of chemoradiotherapy in HPV16-positive cancers. Generated by immunoSEQ multiplex PCR, the TCRdb table keeps only in-frame clones and is missing some. The sample has approximately 30,000 clones, about 94% seen once. The source was blood, collected from a patient who underwent chemoradiotherapy. Receptors were obtained from a human donor with HPV-associated anogenital cancer.

The chain uses TRBV18 and TRBJ2-1; TRBD2 matches 8 bases. CDR3 size: 15 residues. Germline trimming cut 3 bases from V and 3 bases from J; bases unmatched to any gene: 4. Germline loops: CDR1 KGHSH, CDR2 LQKENI. The CDR3 reads CASSPRAGDYNEQFF. CDR3 DNA: TGTGCCAGCTCACCCAGAGCGGGAGACTACAATGAGCAGTTCTTC.

This sequence joins TRBV27 and TRBJ2-2, with 10 bases lining up with TRBD2. V lost 5 bases to trimming and J lost 3 bases; unmatched junction nucleotides: 3. Germline CDR1 and CDR2: MNHEY and SMNVEV (reference sequence). CDR3 length equals 15 residues. The CDR3 here is CASSLAGVDTGELFF. CDR3 in DNA: TGTGCCAGCAGTCTAGCGGGAGTTGACACCGGGGAGCTGTTTTTT.

The gene calls are TRBV19 and TRBJ1-4; the D is unclear. The germline V gene has CDR1 LNHDA and CDR2 SQIVND (reference sequence). The CDR3 covers 14 residues. The V gene lost 9 bases and the J gene lost 0 bases, with 11 bases spanning the gap. CDR3 residues: CASKYAATNEKLFF. DNA for the CDR3: TGTGCCAGCAAGTACGCAGCAACTAATGAAAAACTGTTTTTT.

This clone was recorded once. The chain links TRBV5-1 to TRBJ2-7; 8 bases match TRBD1. Germline values: CDR1 SGHRS, CDR2 YFSETQ. The CDR3 sequence is 15 residues long. Losses at the gene ends were 4 bases for V and 6 bases for J; bases not matched to a gene: 12. The CDR3 reads CASSHGTGGPLEQYF. CDR3 sequence (DNA): TGCGCCAGCAGCCATGGCACAGGGGGGCCCCTCGAGCAGTACTTC. The variable domain in full, with the rest retrieved from reference TRBV5-1 and TRBJ2-7, is KAGVTQTPRYLIKTRGQQVTLSCSPISGHRSVSWYQQTPGQGLQFLFEYFSETQRNKGNFPGRFSGRQFSNSRSEMNVSTLELGDSALYLCASSHGTGGPLEQYFGPGTRLTVT.

The chain has TRBV19 and TRBJ2-7; no clear D gene. The CDR3 is made up of 14 amino acids. Trimming took off 3 bases at V and 0 bases at J, with 9 bases between the two ends. The germline V gene encodes CDR1 LNHDA and CDR2 SQIVND (reference sequence). CDR3 in amino acids: CASSIGRNSYEQYF. CDR3 DNA sequence: TGTGCCAGTAGTATCGGACGGAACTCCTACGAGCAGTACTTC. The whole variable domain, filled in from reference TRBV19 and TRBJ2-7, reads DGGITQSPKYLFRKEGQNVTLSCEQNLNHDAMYWYRQDPGQGLRLIYYSQIVNDFQKGDIAEGYSVSREKKESFPLTVTSAQKNPTAFYLCASSIGRNSYEQYFGPGTRLTVT.

J is TRBJ1-5 and V is TRBV7-9, with 7 bases matching TRBD1. CDR1 is SEHNR and CDR2 is FQNEAQ in the germline V gene (reference sequence). Trimming took 5 bases from V and 4 from J; bases not matched to a gene: 5. The CDR3 runs to 14 residues. This CDR3 is CASSQGQRNQPQHF. The CDR3 nucleotides read TGTGCCAGCAGCCAGGGACAGCGAAATCAGCCCCAGCATTTT.

The gene calls are TRBV9 and TRBJ2-7; 7 bases agree with TRBD2. Germline V gives CDR1 SGDLS, CDR2 YYNGEE. The junction had 10 bases not matched to a gene; V was cut back by 3 bases and J by 4 bases. The length of the CDR3 is 15 residues. CDR3 DNA: TGTGCCAGCAGCGAGGGACTAACCTACCCTTACGAGCAGTACTTC. Amino acids: CASSEGLTYPYEQYF.

The chain couples TRBV9 to TRBJ1-1; 7 bases are a match to TRBD1. The length of the CDR3 is 14 residues. The germline gives CDR1 SGDLS, CDR2 YYNGEE. J was trimmed by 1 base and V by 4 bases; bases with no gene match: 4. CDR3 coding DNA: TGTGCCAGCAGCTTGCAGGGGGGGAACACTGAAGCTTTCTTT. Its protein product is CASSLQGGNTEAFF.

The V and J genes are TRBV7-3 and TRBJ1-1; D is uncertain. Trimming removed 1 base from V and 1 base from J, with 10 bases in between. Germline V lookup: CDR1 SGHTA, CDR2 FQGTGA. The CDR3 is made up of 15 amino acids. The CDR3 DNA is TGTGCCAGCAGCTTAAATGCCAGGAAGAACACTGAAGCTTTCTTT. Protein product: CASSLNARKNTEAFF.

In this sample, this clone turned up once. This chain links TRBV19 with TRBJ2-1; weak D call: TRBD1 (6 bases). CDR1 is LNHDA, CDR2 SQIVND, per germline (reference sequence). Trimming stripped 6 bases from V and 5 bases from J, with 11 bases between. This CDR3 is built from 13 residues. CDR3 in amino acids: CASRQGFDNEQFF. The CDR3 nucleotides read TGTGCCAGTAGGCAGGGGTTCGACAATGAGCAGTTCTTC. Filled out from reference TRBV19 and TRBJ2-1, the complete variable domain reads DGGITQSPKYLFRKEGQNVTLSCEQNLNHDAMYWYRQDPGQGLRLIYYSQIVNDFQKGDIAEGYSVSREKKESFPLTVTSAQKNPTAFYLCASRQGFDNEQFFGPGTRLTVL.

The rearrangement links TRBV7-9 to TRBJ2-1; 15 positions match TRBD2. The trim removed 5 bases at V and 0 bases at J, leaving 5 bases unmatched. CDR1 SEHNR and CDR2 FQNEAQ come from the germline V gene (reference sequence). This CDR3 is built from 18 residues. CDR3 DNA: TGTGCCAGCAGCCTGGGACTAGCGGGGGGCCACTCCTACAATGAGCAGTTCTTC. It translates to CASSLGLAGGHSYNEQFF.

The chain joins TRBV4-3 to TRBJ1-2, with D maybe TRBD1 (6 bases). There are 16 residues in the CDR3. With 1 base removed from V and 0 bases from J, the gap between germline ends came to 12 bases. Per germline, CDR1 LGHNA and CDR2 YSLEER. The CDR3 nucleotides are TGCGCCAGCAGCCAAGCTCAAGGGGGGCCTAACTATGGCTACACCTTC. Translation: CASSQAQGGPNYGYTF.

CDR3 in amino acids: CASSYSSAPGGAQYF. CDR3 in DNA: TGTGCCAGCAGTTACTCGTCGGCCCCCGGGGGCGCGCAGTATTTT. This rearrangement joins TRBV6-5 to TRBJ2-3, with D possibly called TRBD1 or TRBD2 (6 bases each). Trimming shortened V by 0 bases and J by 10 bases, and 17 bases separated the two germline ends. Germline lookup yields CDR1 MNHEY and CDR2 SVGAGI. The CDR3 extends over 15 amino acids.

This chain joins TRBV29-1 and TRBJ2-4; 7 nucleotides line up with TRBD1. V lost 2 bases to trimming and J lost 7 bases; unmatched junction nucleotides: 5. The CDR3 consists of 13 residues. CDR1 SQVTM and CDR2 ANQGSEA come from the germline V gene. The DNA of the CDR3 is TGCAGCGTTGAAACAGGGGCCGGGAACATTCAGTACTTC. It codes for CSVETGAGNIQYF.

V is TRBV5-8 and J is TRBJ2-5; D is undetermined. The CDR3 is 14 amino acids. Germline V lookup: CDR1 SGHTS, CDR2 YDEGEE. V lost 0 bases and J 3 bases, leaving 9 bases between the germline ends. The CDR3 protein is CASSLGRLKETQYF. The CDR3 nucleotides read TGTGCCAGCAGCTTGGGTCGCCTAAAAGAGACCCAGTACTTC.